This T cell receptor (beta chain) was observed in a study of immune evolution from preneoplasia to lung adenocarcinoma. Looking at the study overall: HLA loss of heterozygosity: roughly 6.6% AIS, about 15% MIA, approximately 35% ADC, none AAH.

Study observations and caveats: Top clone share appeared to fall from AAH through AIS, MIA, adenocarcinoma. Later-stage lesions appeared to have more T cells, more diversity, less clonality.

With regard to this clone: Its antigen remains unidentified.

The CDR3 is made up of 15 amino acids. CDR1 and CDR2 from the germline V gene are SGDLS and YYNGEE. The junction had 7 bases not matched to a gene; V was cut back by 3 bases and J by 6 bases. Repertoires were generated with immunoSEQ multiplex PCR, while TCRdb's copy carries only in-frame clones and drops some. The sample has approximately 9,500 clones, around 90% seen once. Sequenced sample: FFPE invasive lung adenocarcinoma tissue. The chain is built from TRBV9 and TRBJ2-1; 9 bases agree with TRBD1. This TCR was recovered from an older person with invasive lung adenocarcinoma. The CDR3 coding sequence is TGTGCCAGCAGCGCGACCGGGACAGGGCGCAATGAGCAGTTCTTC. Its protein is CASSATGTGRNEQFF.